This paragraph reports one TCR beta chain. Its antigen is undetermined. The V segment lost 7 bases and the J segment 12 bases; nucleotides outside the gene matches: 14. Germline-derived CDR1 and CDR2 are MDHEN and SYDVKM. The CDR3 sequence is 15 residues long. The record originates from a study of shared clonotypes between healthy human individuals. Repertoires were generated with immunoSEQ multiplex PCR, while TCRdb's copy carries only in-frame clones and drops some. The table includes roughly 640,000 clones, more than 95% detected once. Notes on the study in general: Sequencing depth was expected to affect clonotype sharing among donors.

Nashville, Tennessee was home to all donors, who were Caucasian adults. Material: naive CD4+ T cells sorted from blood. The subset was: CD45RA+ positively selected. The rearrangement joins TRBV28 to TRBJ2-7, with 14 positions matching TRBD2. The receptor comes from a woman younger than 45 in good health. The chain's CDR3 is CASNPGTSGSQTRYF. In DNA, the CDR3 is TGTGCCAGCAACCCCGGGACTAGCGGGAGTCAGACGCGGTACTTC.